This TCR beta chain was observed in a study of T cell repertoires in cytomegalovirus infection. Via MiXCR, TCRdb re-called the reads, giving one row per CDR3 protein. In the table there are hundreds of thousands of distinct CDR3 sequences, approximately 34% of which are singletons. Study results and caveats: Ex vivo, HLA-C-restricted CMV-specific TCR beta clonotypes prevailed over the rest of the response.

This clonotype has just one count. Its target is not known. The germline V gene encodes CDR1 LNHDA and CDR2 SQIVND (reference sequence). The CDR3 extends over 15 amino acids. The sample was PBMCs. The chain employs TRBV19 and TRBJ1-5, with 8 positions matching TRBD1. Matching the DNA end better, TRBJ2-3 makes the J call doubtful. The TCR was taken from a human donor in good health (CMV status not recorded). Some clones in this sample may be carry-over from other donors' samples. DNA of the CDR3: TGTGCCAGTAGTAGGTGGACAGGGACGCATCAGCCCCAGTATTTT. Translating gives CASSRWTGTHQPQYF.